This TCR beta chain is from a study of blood T cell repertoires in COVID-19. Study overall: Sites across the United States, Italy and Spain contributed samples from acute and convalescent COVID-19. Sample material is recorded as cDNA or gDNA derived from T cells, B-cell-depleted T cells, or PBMCs.

The CDR3 loop spans 14 amino acids. Germline V gives CDR1 LNHDA, CDR2 SQIVND (reference sequence). Between the trimmed V and J ends, which lost 2 bases and 0 bases, there was a span of 7 bases. In the authors' workflow: Amplified reference gene primers provided the basis for estimating nucleated cell counts. Method: immunoSEQ multiplex PCR; TCRdb's copy keeps in-frame clones and lacks some. The DNA was the basis for D and trimming; V, J and clone size are from that table. Counted here are roughly 230,000 clones, around 89% occurring once; the ten biggest clones make up about 1.8%. Specimen: peripheral blood. The sequence was obtained from a man between 65 and 85 years old with acute or convalescent COVID-19. The rearrangement uses TRBV19 and TRBJ1-1; D unclear. For the CDR3, the DNA is TGTGCCAGTAGTATATCACAGCTGAACACTGAAGCTTTCTTT. Translated, it gives CASSISQLNTEAFF.